The 11 T cell receptor beta chains reported below all come from one sample, sequenced in a study of prognosis after radiotherapy for stage I lung cancer. Genomic DNA served as the source from which two-round multiplex PCR generated TCR beta CDR3 amplicons. Amplification in first-round PCR relied on primers specific to each TRBV and TRBJ gene. MiXCR, applied by TCRdb to the multiplex PCR reads, yields one record per CDR3 protein. Among about 16,000 distinct CDR3 sequences listed, roughly 45% were seen once. The source was PBMCs, collected before or after stereotactic body radiation therapy (not recorded which). The receptors here all came from a donor over 45 with non-small cell lung cancer.

A remark on this clonotype: This is likely an artifact of a read error, given a far larger clone one base away. The chain employs TRBV6-2 or TRBV6-3 and TRBJ1-4, with 7 positions matching TRBD1. The germline gives CDR1 MNHEY, CDR2 SVGEGT. V lost 7 bases, J lost 4 bases, and 3 bases stayed unmatched. The CDR3 has 13 residues. The DNA for the CDR3 is TGTGCCAGCATAAGGGACAGTAATGAAAAACTGTTTTTT. It translates to CASIRDSNEKLFF.

In this sample, this clonotype is medium-sized. V gene TRBV6-5 combines with J gene TRBJ2-1; D uncertain. Trimming pared 1 base from V and 5 bases from J, leaving 15 bases between. Germline lookup yields CDR1 MNHEY and CDR2 SVGAGI. The CDR3 length is 16 residues. In DNA form, the CDR3 reads TGTGCCAGCAGTTACTTTAGTTCCCCATCTCACAATGAGCAGTTCTTC. Protein sequence: CASSYFSSPSHNEQFF.

The V call is TRBV12-3 or TRBV12-4, the J call TRBJ1-4, with 7 positions matching TRBD1. J was trimmed by 5 bases and V by 6 bases; bases with no gene match: 9. This CDR3 is built from 15 residues. The CDR3 sequence is CASSRGTVRNEKLFF. As DNA, the CDR3 is TGTGCCAGCAGCCGGGGGACAGTGCGGAATGAAAAACTGTTTTTT.

CDR3 nucleotide sequence: TGTGCCAGCAGCCGGACTAGCGGGAAAGATACGCAGTATTTT. As protein: CASSRTSGKDTQYF. The genes are TRBV7-9 and TRBJ2-3; TRBD2 agrees at 12 bases. Germline trimming cut 5 bases from V and 5 bases from J; bases unmatched to any gene: 2. The CDR3 extends over 14 amino acids. Germline V lookup: CDR1 SEHNR, CDR2 FQNEAQ (reference sequence).

Regarding this clonotype: In this CDR3 the conserved last residue, phenylalanine or tryptophan, is missing, so a read error is likely. This chain links TRBV29-1 with TRBJ1-2; D uncertain. CDR1 SQVTM and CDR2 ANQGSEA come from the germline V gene. CDR3 length: 11 residues. CDR3 DNA: TGCAGCGTCGTGGGCCTCTATTGCTACACCCTC. Amino acid sequence: CSVVGLYCYTL.

The chain combines TRBV2 with TRBJ1-6, with TRBD1 identical over 9 bases. Trimming cost V 2 bases and J 9 bases; bases outside gene matches: 5. Germline V gene lookup returns CDR1 SNHLY and CDR2 FYNNEI. This CDR3 region has 15 residues. The CDR3 DNA reads TGTGCCAGCAGTGAAAGGGGGACAGGGTTTTCACCCCTCCACTTT. It translates to CASSERGTGFSPLHF.

This clonotype was counted ten times or more. The gene calls are TRBV10-3 and TRBJ2-7, with 8 positions matching TRBD2. The V segment lost 3 bases and the J segment 2 bases; nucleotides outside the gene matches: 3. This CDR3 has 14 amino acids. Germline lookup yields CDR1 ENHRY and CDR2 SYGVKD. The CDR3 DNA follows: TGTGCCATCAGTGACATAGCGGGGACCTACGAGCAGTACTTC. The encoded protein is CAISDIAGTYEQYF.

Points on this clonotype: A far larger clone differs by one base, so this is likely a read error. The V and J genes are TRBV6-4 and TRBJ2-7; D is perhaps TRBD1 (7 bases). The V and J ends lost 4 bases and 7 bases respectively, with 26 bases between them. The germline V gene encodes CDR1 MRHNA and CDR2 SNTAGT. The CDR3 has 17 residues. The CDR3 DNA follows: TGTGCCAGCAGTGCCCCGCCGGGACATGGGGCAGGGGGGGAGCAGTACTTC. The encoded protein is CASSAPPGHGAGGEQYF.

A note on this clonotype: Given a much more abundant clone one base away, this may be a read error. The chain combines TRBV7-2 with TRBJ2-5; D unresolved. Trimming removed 6 bases at V and 3 bases at J, with 11 bases between. Germline loops: CDR1 SGHTA, CDR2 FQGNSA. The CDR3 runs to 13 residues. The CDR3 sequence is CASRRGREETQYF. CDR3 coding DNA: TGTGCCAGCAGACGAGGACGGGAAGAGACCCAGTACTTC.

V usage is TRBV7-2 and J usage is TRBJ2-1, with a tentative D call TRBD1 (5 bases). The CDR3 contains 13 residues. CDR1 SGHTA and CDR2 FQGNSA come from the germline V gene. Trimming removed 1 base at V and 4 bases at J, with 5 bases between. CDR3 sequence: CASSLGTYNEQFF. The CDR3 nucleotides read TGTGCCAGCAGCTTAGGGACATACAATGAGCAGTTCTTC.

This clonotype was detected a few times. With a much larger clone just one base away, this may be a read error. This rearrangement joins TRBV29-1 to TRBJ2-2, with D possibly being TRBD1 (7 bases). Germline lookup yields CDR1 SQVTM and CDR2 ANQGSEA. The CDR3 is made up of 14 amino acids. In nucleotides, the CDR3 is TGCAGCGTTGAAGACAGGGGGATCACCGGGGGGCTGTTTTTT. Translation: CSVEDRGITGGLFF.